This T cell receptor beta chain is drawn from a study of blood T cell repertoires in COVID-19. Study at large: Both acute and convalescent COVID-19 samples were obtained from the United States, Italy and Spain.

V was cut by 3 bases and J by 2 bases, with 8 bases left in between. The length of the CDR3 is 13 residues. In the source study's methods: It was from reference gene primer amplification that nucleated cell counts were estimated. TCRdb keeps only in-frame clones here, not all; method: immunoSEQ multiplex PCR. V and J calls and clone size are those listed in that table; D and trimming were worked out from the DNA. The data show 90,000 to 120,000 clones, with about 80% seen just once and approximately 4.5% held by the top ten. The chain combines TRBV12-3 or TRBV12-4 with TRBJ2-7; tentative D call: TRBD2 (5 bases). Sequencing was performed on peripheral blood. The TCR originated in a man between 65 and 85 years old with acute or convalescent COVID-19. CDR3 residues: CASSLTTTYEQYF. The CDR3 DNA follows: TGTGCCAGCAGTTTGACTACAACCTACGAGCAGTACTTC.